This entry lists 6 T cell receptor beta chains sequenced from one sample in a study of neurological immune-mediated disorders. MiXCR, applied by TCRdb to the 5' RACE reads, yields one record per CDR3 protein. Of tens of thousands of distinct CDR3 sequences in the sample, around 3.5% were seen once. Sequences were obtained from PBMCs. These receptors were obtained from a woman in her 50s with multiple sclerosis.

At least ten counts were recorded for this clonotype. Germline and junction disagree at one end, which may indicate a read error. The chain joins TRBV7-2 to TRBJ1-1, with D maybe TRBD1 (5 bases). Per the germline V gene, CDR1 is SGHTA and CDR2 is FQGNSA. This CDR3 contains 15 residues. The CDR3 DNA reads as TGTGCCAGCAGCTCCAGGGACGGGCCGAACGCTGAAGCTTTCTTT. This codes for CASSSRDGPNAEAFF.

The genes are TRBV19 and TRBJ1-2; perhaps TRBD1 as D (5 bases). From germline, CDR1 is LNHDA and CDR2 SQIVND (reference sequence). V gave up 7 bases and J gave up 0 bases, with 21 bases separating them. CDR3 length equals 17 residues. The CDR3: CASIAGTEEGTNYGYTF. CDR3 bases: TGTGCCAGTATCGCCGGGACGGAGGAAGGTACTAACTATGGCTACACCTTC.

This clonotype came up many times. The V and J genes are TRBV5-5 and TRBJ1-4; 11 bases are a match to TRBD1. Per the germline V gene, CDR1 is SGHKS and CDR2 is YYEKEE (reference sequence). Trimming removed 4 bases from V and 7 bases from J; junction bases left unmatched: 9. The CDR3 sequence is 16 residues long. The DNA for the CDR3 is TGTGCCAGCAGCGGGGAGTGGACAGGGGGCGGTGAAAAACTGTTTTTT. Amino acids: CASSGEWTGGGEKLFF.

CDR3 bases: TGCAGTGCTAGAGATTCACCCCTCCACTTT. Translation: CSARDSPLHF. The chain couples TRBV20-1 to TRBJ1-6; D uncertain. V lost 0 bases and J 9 bases, leaving 0 bases between the germline ends. The CDR3 has 10 residues. Germline values: CDR1 DFQATT, CDR2 SNEGSKA (reference sequence).

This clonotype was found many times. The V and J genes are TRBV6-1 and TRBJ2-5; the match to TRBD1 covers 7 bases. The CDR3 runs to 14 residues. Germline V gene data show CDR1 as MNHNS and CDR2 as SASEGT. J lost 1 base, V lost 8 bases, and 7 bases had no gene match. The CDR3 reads CASSYRDSQETQYF. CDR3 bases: TGTGCCAGCTCATACCGGGACAGCCAAGAGACCCAGTACTTC.

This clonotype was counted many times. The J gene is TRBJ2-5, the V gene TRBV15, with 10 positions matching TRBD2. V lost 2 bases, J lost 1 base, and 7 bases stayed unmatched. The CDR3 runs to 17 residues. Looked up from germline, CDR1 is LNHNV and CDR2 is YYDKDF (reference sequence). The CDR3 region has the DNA TGTGCCACCAGCAGAAGGGTAACTAGCGGGACCCAAGAGACCCAGTACTTC. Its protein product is CATSRRVTSGTQETQYF.